These 26 T cell receptor beta chains were all obtained from the same sample, sequenced in a study of cytomegalovirus exposure and HLA in healthy donors. Generated by immunoSEQ multiplex PCR, the TCRdb table keeps only in-frame clones and is missing some. The sample contains over 120,000 clones, approximately 90% of which appear only once. The specimen was PBMCs. The receptors stem from a man aged 18 to 29 in good health and CMV-seropositive.

V usage is TRBV6-4 and J usage is TRBJ2-1, with TRBD2 matching 10 bases. Germline V gene sequence: CDR1 MRHNA, CDR2 SNTAGT. Trimming at V came to 5 bases and at J to 5 bases, leaving 6 bases not matched to a gene. The CDR3 has 15 residues. The CDR3 here is CASSRATSGNNEQFF. Here the CDR3 DNA reads TGTGCCAGCAGTCGAGCCACTAGCGGGAACAATGAGCAGTTCTTC.

The chain links TRBV5-1 to TRBJ2-7; 11 bases agree with TRBD2. Per germline, CDR1 SGHRS and CDR2 YFSETQ. The CDR3 contains 16 residues. J lost 4 bases, V lost 2 bases, and 8 bases had no gene match. This CDR3 is CASSFTYSGRGYEQYF. The CDR3 DNA is TGCGCCAGCAGCTTTACTTATAGCGGGAGGGGTTACGAGCAGTACTTC. The variable domain in full, completed from reference TRBV5-1 and TRBJ2-7, reads KAGVTQTPRYLIKTRGQQVTLSCSPISGHRSVSWYQQTPGQGLQFLFEYFSETQRNKGNFPGRFSGRQFSNSRSEMNVSTLELGDSALYLCASSFTYSGRGYEQYFGPGTRLTVT.

V gene TRBV6-1 combines with J gene TRBJ1-5; D ambiguous. Trimming left V 2 bases short and J 5 bases short, with 13 bases between. CDR1 and CDR2 (germline): MNHNS, SASEGT. CDR3 size: 15 residues. CDR3 loop: CASSESRLGDQPQHF. CDR3 in DNA: TGTGCCAGCAGTGAATCCCGCCTTGGAGATCAGCCCCAGCATTTT.

This rearrangement joins TRBV6-6 to TRBJ1-3; 7 bases match TRBD1. The germline V gene encodes CDR1 MNHNY and CDR2 SVGAGI (reference sequence). Trimming took 6 bases from V and 4 from J; bases not matched to a gene: 9. This CDR3 is 15 amino acids long. In DNA, the CDR3 is TGTGCCAGCAGAATAGCCGGGACAGCCGGAAACACCATATATTTT. It specifies CASRIAGTAGNTIYF.

DNA for the CDR3: TGTGCCAGCAGCTTGGAACATCCGATTACCTACGAGCAGTACTTC. Residues: CASSLEHPITYEQYF. This chain links TRBV5-5 with TRBJ2-7, with D unresolved. Between the trimmed V and J ends, which lost 0 bases and 2 bases, there was a span of 12 bases. The CDR3 sequence is 15 residues long. CDR1 is SGHKS, CDR2 YYEKEE, per germline (reference sequence).

The chain is built from TRBV5-6 and TRBJ2-1, with 8 positions matching TRBD2. V lost 0 bases and J lost 10; bases outside the gene matches: 15. The CDR3 has 17 amino acids. Germline values: CDR1 SGHDT, CDR2 YYEEEE. CDR3 in amino acids: CASSLAVERGWVREQFF. The CDR3 DNA sequence: TGTGCCAGCAGCTTGGCCGTGGAGCGGGGGTGGGTCAGAGAGCAGTTCTTC.

CDR3 in amino acids: CAWSGQVNEKLFF. CDR3 in DNA: TGTGCCTGGAGTGGGCAGGTTAATGAAAAACTGTTTTTT. The J gene is TRBJ1-4, the V gene TRBV30; D remains ambiguous. Germline CDR1 reads GTSNPN; CDR2 reads SVGIG (reference sequence). CDR3 length: 13 residues. Trimming removed 1 base at V and 4 bases at J, with 7 bases between.

This clone was seen only a few times. The CDR3 region is CASSGSYEQYF. The CDR3 DNA reads as TGTGCCAGCAGCGGGTCCTACGAGCAGTACTTC. The rearrangement joins TRBV28 to TRBJ2-7; D is unclear. Trimming left V 6 bases short and J 1 base short, with 4 bases between. CDR1 is MDHEN, CDR2 SYDVKM, per germline. This CDR3 spans 11 amino acids.

The chain links TRBV4-1 to TRBJ1-6, with TRBD1 as a possible D gene (6 bases). Germline loops: CDR1 MGHRA, CDR2 YSYEKL. The V end was cut by 10 bases, the J end by 9 bases, with 16 bases between. This CDR3 has 13 amino acids. The CDR3 DNA follows: TGCGCCACCTCCGGGACACCCGGTTCACCCCTCCACTTT. As protein: CATSGTPGSPLHF.

The chain links TRBV15 to TRBJ2-2; D gene uncertain. V was pared by 5 bases and J by 0 bases, with 7 bases between. The germline gives CDR1 LNHNV, CDR2 YYDKDF (reference sequence). CDR3 length: 14 residues. CDR3: CATSPRSNTGELFF. The DNA of the CDR3 is TGTGCCACCAGCCCCAGGTCGAACACCGGGGAGCTGTTTTTT.

The chain uses TRBV7-9 and TRBJ2-3; D not resolved. CDR1 and CDR2 from the germline V gene are SEHNR and FQNEAQ (reference sequence). The CDR3 has 12 amino acids. Trimming shortened V by 7 bases and J by 5 bases, and 10 bases separated the two germline ends. CDR3 protein: CASTLTGDTQYF. As DNA, the CDR3 is TGTGCCAGCACCCTAACGGGAGATACGCAGTATTTT.

The genes are TRBV6-6 and TRBJ1-1, with D tentatively TRBD1 (5 bases). Germline CDR1 is MNHNY and CDR2 is SVGAGI (reference sequence). The CDR3 totals 14 residues. Trimming left V 2 bases short and J 11 bases short, with 18 bases between. In DNA, the CDR3 is TGTGCCAGCAGTTACGGTAGTGGGGGACTGCGGGCTTTCTTT. This encodes CASSYGSGGLRAFF.

The chain combines TRBV6-1 with TRBJ2-7; 9 bases match TRBD1. Germline CDR1 reads MNHNS; CDR2 reads SASEGT. This CDR3 is 15 amino acids long. With 2 bases clipped from V and 3 bases from J, the junction kept 5 bases outside the gene matches. The CDR3 loop reads CASSEITGQGYEQYF. CDR3 nucleotides: TGTGCCAGCAGTGAAATAACGGGACAGGGCTACGAGCAGTACTTC.

The chain recombines TRBV5-1 with TRBJ2-1; 7 nucleotides match TRBD2. CDR1 is SGHRS, CDR2 YFSETQ, per germline. The CDR3 has 15 amino acids. Losses at the gene ends were 4 bases for V and 7 bases for J; bases not matched to a gene: 11. The CDR3 DNA reads as TGCGCCAGCAGCCCCGGGACTATCATAGTAAATGAGCAGTTCTTC. Its protein product is CASSPGTIIVNEQFF.

This rearrangement joins TRBV29-1 to TRBJ2-1; TRBD1 matches at 8 bases. V was clipped by 4 bases and J by 10 bases; unmatched bases: 6. Per the germline V gene, CDR1 is SQVTM and CDR2 is ANQGSEA. This CDR3 is 12 amino acids long. The DNA of the CDR3 is TGCAGCGTTGTAAGACAGGGGCAGGAGCAGTTCTTC. This translates into CSVVRQGQEQFF.

The chain recombines TRBV5-6 with TRBJ1-4, with D possibly matching TRBD1 (5 bases). The V gene's germline CDR1 is SGHDT and CDR2 YYEEEE. V lost 4 bases to trimming and J lost 2 bases, with 15 bases between them. The length of the CDR3 is 16 residues. This CDR3 is CASSPKGRRTNEKLFF. CDR3 nucleotide sequence: TGTGCCAGCAGCCCTAAGGGGAGGAGGACTAATGAAAAACTGTTTTTT.

DNA of the CDR3: TGTGCCAGCAGCGCCCAGGGTTTACCTGAAGCTTTCTTT. This encodes CASSAQGLPEAFF. This rearrangement joins TRBV9 to TRBJ1-1; maybe TRBD1 (5 bases). Trimming removed 3 bases from V and 6 bases from J, with 12 bases in between. The CDR3 has 13 amino acids. Germline CDR1 is SGDLS and CDR2 is YYNGEE.

J is TRBJ2-7 and V is TRBV10-2; 7 bases align to TRBD1. Germline V gives CDR1 WSHSY, CDR2 SAAADI. V was clipped by 5 bases and J by 6 bases; unmatched bases: 13. The CDR3 extends over 15 amino acids. The CDR3, as DNA: TGCGCCAGCAGTTCGTCTACCGGGACAGTGGGCGAGCAGTACTTC. This codes for CASSSSTGTVGEQYF.

The chain has TRBV18 and TRBJ2-5, with 8 bases lining up with TRBD2. CDR1 and CDR2 (germline): KGHSH, LQKENI. The CDR3 has 15 residues. V shed 4 bases and J 2 bases; nucleotides not matched to a gene: 6. Here the CDR3 DNA reads TGTGCCAGCTCACGCACTAGCGGCTCTCAAGAGACCCAGTACTTC. This encodes CASSRTSGSQETQYF.

This clone was recorded only once. This sequence joins TRBV2 and TRBJ1-5; weak D call: TRBD1 (6 bases). Germline V gene data show CDR1 as SNHLY and CDR2 as FYNNEI. This CDR3 region has 14 residues. The V end lost 6 bases, the J end lost 1 base, and 10 bases lay between the germline ends. The CDR3 nucleotides read TGTGCCAGCAGCGCTGGACAGAGCAATCAGCCCCAGCATTTT. Translated: CASSAGQSNQPQHF.

The chain has TRBV9 and TRBJ1-6; TRBD1 aligns across 10 bases. CDR1 SGDLS and CDR2 YYNGEE come from the germline V gene. V shed 3 bases and J 11 bases; nucleotides not matched to a gene: 11. The CDR3 totals 16 residues. CDR3: CASSEGPGQGSAPLHF. The CDR3 DNA reads TGTGCCAGCAGCGAGGGACCGGGACAGGGGTCGGCACCCCTCCACTTT.

V is TRBV27 and J is TRBJ2-1, with 8 positions matching TRBD1. The V and J ends lost 6 bases and 5 bases, in that order; junction bases with no gene match: 3. Germline lookup yields CDR1 MNHEY and CDR2 SMNVEV (reference sequence). This CDR3 region has 13 residues. The CDR3 is CASRTGENNEQFF. The CDR3, as DNA: TGTGCCAGCAGGACAGGGGAAAACAATGAGCAGTTCTTC.

The chain is built from TRBV7-9 and TRBJ2-5; tentative D call: TRBD2 (6 bases). The germline V gene encodes CDR1 SEHNR and CDR2 FQNEAQ (reference sequence). The V and J ends lost 1 base and 4 bases respectively, with 7 bases between them. The CDR3 has 13 residues. The CDR3, as DNA: TGTGCCAGCAGCTTAGTGGGGGGAGAGACCCAGTACTTC. Its translation: CASSLVGGETQYF. Full variable domain (outside the CDR3, taken from reference TRBV7-9 and TRBJ2-5): DTGVSQNPRHKITKRGQNVTFRCDPISEHNRLYWYRQTLGQGPEFLTYFQNEAQLEKSRLLSDRFSAERPKGSFSTLEIQRTEQGDSAMYLCASSLVGGETQYFGPGTRLLVL.

This clone was counted once. DNA of the CDR3: TGTGCCAGCAGTGAATCAGGCCGGCCGAATGAAAAACTGTTTTTT. Protein product: CASSESGRPNEKLFF. This sequence joins TRBV25-1 and TRBJ1-4; D not certain. The ends were cut back, 1 base at V and 5 bases at J, with 11 bases in the middle. The CDR3 contains 15 residues. Germline V gene data show CDR1 as MGHDK and CDR2 as SYGVNS.

The chain carries TRBV27 and TRBJ1-4; D gene unclear. This CDR3 is 14 amino acids long. Deletions cut 3 bases from V and 4 bases from J, with 9 bases between. The germline V gene has CDR1 MNHEY and CDR2 SMNVEV (reference sequence). In DNA, the CDR3 is TGTGCCAGCAGTTTTTCCCCCCTTAATGAAAAACTGTTTTTT. Protein sequence: CASSFSPLNEKLFF.

The rearrangement links TRBV6-1 to TRBJ1-2; D remains ambiguous. Trimming shortened V by 2 bases and J by 7 bases, and 11 bases separated the two germline ends. CDR3 length equals 13 residues. In germline, CDR1 is MNHNS, CDR2 SASEGT. The CDR3 loop is CASSEPQRPGYTF. The CDR3 DNA reads TGTGCCAGCAGTGAACCCCAGCGCCCTGGCTACACCTTC.